These T cell receptor beta chains were read from a single sample in a study of identical twins. TCRdb used MiXCR to reprocess the 5' RACE reads, holding one entry per CDR3 protein. This table holds about 530,000 distinct CDR3 sequences, 13% to 15% found once. The same specimen was also included in a second study, on yellow fever vaccine responses in identical twins.

The sequencing input was CD4+ T cells sorted from blood. The source of these receptors is a woman aged 18-29 years in good health. The CDR3 runs from the conserved cysteine through the conserved F or W. D genes are given only for firm matches. The size entry is marked missing in some rows and otherwise reads once, few, many or a size class.

>TRBD1|TRBV6-5|-|TRBJ1-4
CASSYGQGNEKLFF
TGTGCCAGCAGTTACGGACAGGGGAATGAAAAACTGTTTTTT
>-|TRBV12-3/TRBV12-4|few|TRBJ1-1
CASSTVVGTEAFF
TGTGCCAGCAGTACCGTCGTGGGCACTGAAGCTTTCTTT
>-|TRBV2|many|TRBJ2-1
CASSETEDEQFF
TGTGCCAGCAGCGAGACAGAGGATGAGCAGTTCTTC
>-|TRBV13|-|TRBJ2-2
CASSLVLEAPPGELFF
TGTGCCAGCAGCTTAGTCCTGGAGGCCCCTCCCGGGGAGCTGTTTTTT
>TRBD1|TRBV12-3/TRBV12-4|few|TRBJ2-7
CASRDRVAYEQYF
TGTGCCAGTCGGGACAGGGTTGCCTACGAGCAGTACTTC
>-|TRBV5-1|few|TRBJ1-1
CASSLAAGRGTEAFF
TGCGCCAGCAGCTTGGCCGCGGGGAGGGGCACTGAAGCTTTCTTT
>TRBD2|TRBV27|-|TRBJ2-1
CASSPPRGTTRSHEQFF
TGTGCCAGCAGTCCCCCGCGGGGGACCACGCGAAGCCATGAGCAGTTCTTC
>-|TRBV7-3|many|TRBJ2-1
CASSSSVQDNEQFF
TGTGCCAGCAGCTCCTCGGTACAGGACAATGAGCAGTTCTTC
>-|TRBV5-1|few|TRBJ2-1
CASSLGRGNPSSYNEQFF
TGCGCCAGCAGCTTGGGGCGCGGGAACCCAAGCTCCTACAATGAGCAGTTCTTC
>-|TRBV3-1|few|TRBJ2-3
CASSQWNGGTDTQYF
TGTGCCAGCAGCCAGTGGAACGGGGGCACAGATACGCAGTATTTT
>TRBD2|TRBV12-3/TRBV12-4|-|TRBJ2-5
CASSLNFGSSGSQETQYF
TGTGCCAGCAGTTTGAATTTTGGGAGTAGCGGGAGCCAAGAGACCCAGTACTTC
>TRBD1|TRBV24-1|few|TRBJ2-7
CATTFRRQGRNEQYF
TGTGCCACCACATTCCGACGACAGGGGAGGAACGAGCAGTACTTC
>-|TRBV2|-|TRBJ2-2
CASSPEGGTGELFF
TGTGCCAGCAGTCCCGAGGGGGGCACCGGGGAGCTGTTTTTT
>-|TRBV6-5|few|TRBJ1-5
CASSYSGSNQPQHF
TGTGCCAGCAGTTACTCGGGTAGCAATCAGCCCCAGCATTTT
>TRBD1|TRBV2|-|TRBJ1-5
CASSDQGGQPQHF
TGTGCCAGCAGTGATCAGGGGGGCCAGCCCCAGCATTTT